This T cell receptor (beta chain) was observed in a study of tumor-infiltrating lymphocytes in primary liver carcinoma. The input was approximately 500 ng total RNA; TCR beta cDNA was made from it with a constant-region primer. Each TCR beta library was derived from three nested multiplex PCR rounds that employed slightly modified ARM-PCR. Researchers ran the first two PCR rounds for ten to eleven cycles each with TRBV1-TRBV30 forward primers and a C-beta reverse primer. TCRdb used MiXCR to reprocess the multiplex PCR reads, holding one entry per CDR3 protein. The profile covers about 60,000 distinct CDR3 sequences, with over 60% appearing a single time and around 44% taken by the ten largest. The germline V gene encodes CDR1 SGHAT and CDR2 FQNNGV. The CDR3 runs 13 residues. Extraction of RNA together with DNA used roughly 19-32 mg of unsorted bulk tissue. Of note for this clonotype: Sequence at one end of the junction differs from germline and may be a read error.

The TCR comes from a middle-aged man with primary liver carcinoma and hepatitis B virus infection. What was sequenced was liver tumor tissue from sampling region 4. Subset specified: tumor region T4, right-lateral pole. The chain combines TRBV11-2 with TRBJ2-1, with no clear D. Here the CDR3 DNA reads TGTGCCAGCAGCCAAGCGCGAGAGTATGAGCAGTTATTC. Amino acids: CASSQAREYEQLF.